The present T cell receptor beta chain was sequenced within a study of blood T cell repertoires in COVID-19. Overall study: Spain, Italy and the United States supplied samples that represented acute and convalescent COVID-19.

TCRdb's copy holds only in-frame clones and misses some; the assay was immunoSEQ multiplex PCR. The sample records about 410,000 clones, around 89% being singletons. Germline lookup yields CDR1 MDHEN and CDR2 SYDVKM. V was clipped by 6 bases and J by 10 bases; unmatched bases: 6. The length of the CDR3 is 13 residues. Seattle patients were enrolled during active infection and followed longitudinally. The sequenced material came from peripheral blood. This clonotype was obtained from a woman between 35 and 50 years old with COVID-19, enrolled during active disease. The chain employs TRBV28 and TRBJ1-6; 7 bases are a match to TRBD1. The CDR3 DNA sequence: TGTGCCAGCAGAGACAGGGCCTTATCACCCCTCCACTTT. Its protein product is CASRDRALSPLHF.